Below, 25 T cell receptor beta chains from the same sample are listed, as sequenced in a study of shared clonotypes between healthy human individuals. CD8 cells regarded as naive lacked CD45RO, were positively chosen for CCR7, and omitted terminally differentiated effector memory CD45RA+ cells. Clones were read by immunoSEQ multiplex PCR, and TCRdb kept only the in-frame ones, dropping some. Of 600,000 or so clones in the sample, roughly 98% were seen once. Input material: naive CD8+ T cells sorted from blood. These receptors all stem from a man between 25 and 39 years old in good health.

V is TRBV28 and J is TRBJ2-3; 9 bases are a match to TRBD1. The CDR3 extends over 16 amino acids. Germline trimming cut 5 bases from V and 1 base from J; bases unmatched to any gene: 7. Germline-derived CDR1 and CDR2 are MDHEN and SYDVKM. The CDR3 spells CASSRGTGLGTDTQYF. The CDR3 DNA is TGTGCCAGCAGTAGGGGGACAGGGCTCGGCACAGATACGCAGTATTTT.

The rearrangement uses TRBV7-8 and TRBJ1-4, with D uncertain. The CDR3 consists of 14 residues. With 4 bases removed from V and 5 bases from J, the gap between germline ends came to 11 bases. CDR1 and CDR2 (germline): SGHVS, FQNEAQ. The CDR3, as DNA: TGTGCCAGCAGCTCCACGGTGAAAAATGAAAAACTGTTTTTT. Protein: CASSSTVKNEKLFF.

The CDR3 loop is CASSLTIRNEQFF. The DNA for the CDR3 is TGTGCCAGCAGTTTAACGATCCGAAATGAGCAGTTCTTC. The chain combines TRBV27 with TRBJ2-1, with D unresolved. Per the germline V gene, CDR1 is MNHEY and CDR2 is SMNVEV (reference sequence). This CDR3 spans 13 amino acids. V gave up 2 bases and J gave up 7 bases, with 9 bases separating them.

For this clone: The sample has other DNA sequences that encode this CDR3 too. The J gene is TRBJ2-7, the V gene TRBV7-8, with TRBD2 matching 8 bases. The germline V gene encodes CDR1 SGHVS and CDR2 FQNEAQ. This CDR3 is built from 16 residues. Unmatched junction bases numbered 6, after V lost 0 bases and J lost 2 bases. In nucleotides, the CDR3 is TGTGCCAGCAGCTTAGCTGGTCTAGCGGGCGCCTACGAGCAGTACTTC. The encoded protein is CASSLAGLAGAYEQYF.

The chain links TRBV2 to TRBJ2-3, with a tentative D call TRBD1 (5 bases). Trimming removed 3 bases from V and 8 bases from J, with 21 bases in between. From germline, CDR1 is SNHLY and CDR2 FYNNEI. This CDR3 has 16 residues. CDR3: CASSEPVAGLNGTQYF. The CDR3 nucleotides read TGTGCCAGCAGTGAGCCGGTAGCAGGGTTAAATGGTACGCAGTATTTT. The whole variable domain, remainder taken from reference TRBV2 and TRBJ2-3, is EPEVTQTPSHQVTQMGQEVILRCVPISNHLYFYWYRQILGQKVEFLVSFYNNEISEKSEIFDDQFSVERPDGSNFTLKIRSTKLEDSAMYFCASSEPVAGLNGTQYFGPGTRLTVL.

The V call is TRBV10-3, the J call TRBJ2-7; 9 nucleotides line up with TRBD1. The CDR3 totals 15 residues. V lost 2 bases and J lost 5; bases outside the gene matches: 7. From germline, CDR1 is ENHRY and CDR2 SYGVKD. As DNA, the CDR3 is TGTGCCATCAGTGAGCCGGGACAGGGCTCGCACGAGCAGTACTTC. It codes for CAISEPGQGSHEQYF.

J is TRBJ2-7 and V is TRBV30, with 8 bases aligning to TRBD1. Germline-derived CDR1 and CDR2 are GTSNPN and SVGIG (reference sequence). The CDR3 has 13 amino acids. J was trimmed by 5 bases and V by 0 bases; bases with no gene match: 3. The CDR3 spells CAWSVQGANEQYF. CDR3 bases: TGTGCCTGGAGTGTCCAGGGGGCGAACGAGCAGTACTTC.

The chain employs TRBV29-1 and TRBJ2-3; D not certain. V was pared by 4 bases and J by 2 bases, with 10 bases between. Germline lookup yields CDR1 SQVTM and CDR2 ANQGSEA. There are 13 residues in the CDR3. CDR3 sequence (DNA): TGCAGCGTTGTCCCTGCTACCACAGATACGCAGTATTTT. Encoded protein: CSVVPATTDTQYF.

This sequence joins TRBV6-5 and TRBJ1-1; 10 positions match TRBD1. Losses at the gene ends were 2 bases for V and 4 bases for J; bases not matched to a gene: 7. The CDR3 spans 16 residues. Germline V gene lookup returns CDR1 MNHEY and CDR2 SVGAGI. Written as DNA, the CDR3 is TGTGCCAGCAGTTACGACCGGGACAGGGGCGGCACTGAAGCTTTCTTT. Its protein is CASSYDRDRGGTEAFF.

This clone was recorded only once. This chain links TRBV7-8 with TRBJ2-7; 8 nucleotides agree with TRBD2. The length of the CDR3 is 15 residues. Per germline, CDR1 SGHVS and CDR2 FQNEAQ. The J segment lost 5 bases and the V segment lost 4 bases, leaving 10 bases of the junction unmatched. The DNA for the CDR3 is TGTGCCAGCAGCTCTCGACCGGGACTAGACAACGAGCAGTACTTC. Its protein is CASSSRPGLDNEQYF.

The J gene is TRBJ2-3, the V gene TRBV29-1, with 11 bases aligning to TRBD2. The CDR3 covers 15 residues. CDR1 and CDR2 from the germline V gene are SQVTM and ANQGSEA. The junction had 9 bases not matched to a gene; V was cut back by 7 bases and J by 3 bases. The CDR3 reads CSATTLAGATDTQYF. Here the CDR3 DNA reads TGCAGCGCAACTACACTAGCGGGGGCTACAGATACGCAGTATTTT.

The chain couples TRBV27 to TRBJ1-5, with no clear D. V was clipped by 3 bases and J by 4 bases, with 7 bases between them. The CDR3 extends over 13 amino acids. The germline V gene has CDR1 MNHEY and CDR2 SMNVEV (reference sequence). CDR3 amino acids: CASSFKENQPQHF. The CDR3 DNA is TGTGCCAGCAGTTTTAAGGAGAATCAGCCCCAGCATTTT.

The chain is built from TRBV4-1 and TRBJ2-3; TRBD1 agrees at 9 bases. Trimming cost V 1 base and J 8 bases; bases outside gene matches: 4. Germline V gene data show CDR1 as MGHRA and CDR2 as YSYEKL. The CDR3 is 14 amino acids. The CDR3 is CASSQARTGVTQYF. The CDR3 coding sequence is TGCGCCAGCAGCCAAGCCCGGACAGGGGTTACGCAGTATTTT.

The chain is built from TRBV5-1 and TRBJ2-1, with no clear D. Trimming shortened V by 4 bases and J by 4 bases, and 6 bases separated the two germline ends. Germline V gene sequence: CDR1 SGHRS, CDR2 YFSETQ. The CDR3 has 12 amino acids. The DNA of the CDR3 is TGCGCCAGCAGCGTCCGATACAATGAGCAGTTCTTC. Protein: CASSVRYNEQFF.

In this sample, this clone turned up once. CDR3 amino acids: CSVVLGLYEQYF. CDR3 coding DNA: TGCAGCGTTGTTTTGGGGCTCTACGAGCAGTACTTC. The V and J genes are TRBV29-1 and TRBJ2-7; the D gene is possibly TRBD1 (5 bases). This CDR3 spans 12 amino acids. Germline loops: CDR1 SQVTM, CDR2 ANQGSEA. V lost 4 bases to trimming and J lost 3 bases, with 10 bases between them.

The chain couples TRBV18 to TRBJ1-2; 8 bases are a match to TRBD1. The CDR3 is 15 residues long. Trimming at V came to 0 bases and at J to 5 bases, leaving 5 bases not matched to a gene. The germline CDR1 and CDR2 sequences are KGHSH and LQKENI. Written as DNA, the CDR3 is TGTGCCAGCTCACCACCGGCCCAGGGGGCTTATGGCTACACCTTC. Its protein product is CASSPPAQGAYGYTF.

This clone was seen once. The chain employs TRBV9 and TRBJ2-3; a weak D match, TRBD1 (5 bases). The CDR3 totals 15 residues. The V and J ends lost 3 bases and 0 bases respectively, with 11 bases between them. Germline V gene data show CDR1 as SGDLS and CDR2 as YYNGEE. The CDR3 loop reads CASSEGRFSTDTQYF. The CDR3 DNA is TGTGCCAGCAGCGAGGGGCGGTTCAGCACAGATACGCAGTATTTT.

The CDR3 loop is CASSLFYRVNNQPQHF. CDR3 in DNA: TGTGCCAGCAGTTTATTTTACAGGGTCAACAATCAGCCCCAGCATTTT. The rearrangement joins TRBV28 to TRBJ1-5; D possibly corresponds to TRBD1 (6 bases). Per germline, CDR1 MDHEN and CDR2 SYDVKM. This CDR3 has 16 residues. The germline V and J ends were trimmed by 1 base and 3 bases, with 13 bases remaining between them.

The rearrangement joins TRBV5-1 to TRBJ2-1, with D possibly matching TRBD2 (5 bases). There are 15 residues in the CDR3. V was trimmed by 4 bases and J by 5 bases, leaving 16 bases between them. Looked up from germline, CDR1 is SGHRS and CDR2 is YFSETQ. CDR3 in amino acids: CASSSEADPDNEQFF. CDR3 bases: TGCGCCAGCAGCAGTGAAGCGGATCCAGACAATGAGCAGTTCTTC. The full variable domain, completed using reference TRBV5-1 and TRBJ2-1, is KAGVTQTPRYLIKTRGQQVTLSCSPISGHRSVSWYQQTPGQGLQFLFEYFSETQRNKGNFPGRFSGRQFSNSRSEMNVSTLELGDSALYLCASSSEADPDNEQFFGPGTRLTVL.

The chain recombines TRBV11-2 with TRBJ2-6, with TRBD1 matching over 12 bases. Germline loops: CDR1 SGHAT, CDR2 FQNNGV. The V segment lost 3 bases and the J segment 1 base; nucleotides outside the gene matches: 1. The CDR3 runs 17 residues. CDR3 nucleotides: TGTGCCAGCAGCTTGGGACAGGGGGCTTCTGGGGCCAACGTCCTGACTTTC. This translates into CASSLGQGASGANVLTF.

The DNA for the CDR3 is TGTGCCAGCAGTTCCCTCCTCACAGATACGCAGTATTTT. Protein sequence: CASSSLLTDTQYF. The chain joins TRBV27 to TRBJ2-3; D unresolved. Per the germline V gene, CDR1 is MNHEY and CDR2 is SMNVEV (reference sequence). This CDR3 comprises 13 residues. V lost 4 bases, J lost 2 bases, and 7 bases lay in between.

The V and J genes are TRBV6-5 and TRBJ1-2; no firm D call. The CDR3 consists of 14 residues. The ends were cut back, 6 bases at V and 3 bases at J, with 14 bases in the middle. CDR1 is MNHEY, CDR2 SVGAGI, per germline. This chain's CDR3 is CASRTGGGDYGYTF. DNA for the CDR3: TGTGCCAGCAGGACGGGCGGAGGAGACTATGGCTACACCTTC.

The chain links TRBV2 to TRBJ1-1; TRBD1 might be the D (5 bases). There are 16 residues in the CDR3. The germline V gene encodes CDR1 SNHLY and CDR2 FYNNEI. The ends were cut back, 3 bases at V and 0 bases at J, with 14 bases in the middle. The CDR3 nucleotides read TGTGCCAGCAGTGACCCCGTGGGGGATATGAACACTGAAGCTTTCTTT. Its translation is CASSDPVGDMNTEAFF. The full variable domain, with the rest looked up from reference TRBV2 and TRBJ1-1, is EPEVTQTPSHQVTQMGQEVILRCVPISNHLYFYWYRQILGQKVEFLVSFYNNEISEKSEIFDDQFSVERPDGSNFTLKIRSTKLEDSAMYFCASSDPVGDMNTEAFFGQGTRLTVV.

The J gene is TRBJ2-5, the V gene TRBV27; TRBD1 matches 7 bases. With V trimmed by 6 bases and J by 4 bases, 17 bases remained unmatched. Germline lookup yields CDR1 MNHEY and CDR2 SMNVEV (reference sequence). There are 17 residues in the CDR3. The CDR3 is CASSTRQGFVLGETQYF. CDR3 nucleotides: TGTGCCAGCAGCACCCGACAGGGTTTCGTTCTAGGAGAGACCCAGTACTTC.

The rearrangement links TRBV11-2 to TRBJ2-7; TRBD2 matches at 9 bases. The CDR3 extends over 14 amino acids. Trimming took 3 bases from V and 4 from J; bases not matched to a gene: 4. Germline-derived CDR1 and CDR2 are SGHAT and FQNNGV. The DNA for the CDR3 is TGTGCCAGCAGCTTTAGCGGGAGCTTGTACGAGCAGTACTTC. This sequence encodes CASSFSGSLYEQYF. Variable domain in full (rest from reference TRBV11-2 and TRBJ2-7): EAGVAQSPRYKIIEKRQSVAFWCNPISGHATLYWYQQILGQGPKLLIQFQNNGVVDDSQLPKDRFSAERLKGVDSTLKIQPAKLEDSAVYLCASSFSGSLYEQYFGPGTRLTVT.